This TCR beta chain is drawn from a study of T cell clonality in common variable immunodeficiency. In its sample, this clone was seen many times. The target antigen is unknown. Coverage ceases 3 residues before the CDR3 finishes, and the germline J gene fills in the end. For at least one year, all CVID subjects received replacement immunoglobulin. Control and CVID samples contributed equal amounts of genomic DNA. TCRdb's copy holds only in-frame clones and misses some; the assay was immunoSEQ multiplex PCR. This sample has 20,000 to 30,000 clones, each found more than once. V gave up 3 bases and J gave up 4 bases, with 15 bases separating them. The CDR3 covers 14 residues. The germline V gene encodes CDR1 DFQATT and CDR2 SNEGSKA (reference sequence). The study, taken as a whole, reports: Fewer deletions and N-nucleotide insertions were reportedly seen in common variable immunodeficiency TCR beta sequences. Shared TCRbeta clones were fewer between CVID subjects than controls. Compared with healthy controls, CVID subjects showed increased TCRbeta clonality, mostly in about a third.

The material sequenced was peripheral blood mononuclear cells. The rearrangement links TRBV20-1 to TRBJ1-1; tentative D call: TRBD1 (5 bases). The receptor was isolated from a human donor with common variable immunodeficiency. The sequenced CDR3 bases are TGCAGTGCTAGTGGATCAGGGTTGGGCACTGAA. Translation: CSASGSGLGTE. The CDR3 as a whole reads CSASGSGLGTEAFF.